One sample yielded the 9 T cell receptor beta chains listed below, sequenced in a study of cytotoxic CD8 clonotypes in ibrutinib-treated CLL. Assay: immunoSEQ multiplex PCR; the TCRdb copy retains only in-frame clones and omits some. The sample gives some 150,000 clones, approximately 80% of which show up once; under 35% is in the top ten. The sample consisted of PBMCs, taken after 12 months of ibrutinib treatment. These receptors were obtained from a human donor with chronic lymphocytic leukemia.

V usage is TRBV28 and J usage is TRBJ1-2; D is ambiguous. Trimming shortened V by 1 base and J by 2 bases, and 8 bases separated the two germline ends. CDR1 MDHEN and CDR2 SYDVKM come from the germline V gene. The CDR3 sequence is 14 residues long. Written as DNA, the CDR3 is TGTGCCAGCAGTTTATTCCGGGAAAACTATGGCTACACCTTC. Translated: CASSLFRENYGYTF.

The chain carries TRBV7-2 and TRBJ1-1; D is ambiguous. Germline V gene sequence: CDR1 SGHTA, CDR2 FQGNSA. The CDR3 extends over 13 amino acids. The V end was cut by 5 bases, the J end by 6 bases, with 13 bases between. DNA of the CDR3: TGTGCCAGCAGCACCATCCGTCGGTCTGAAGCTTTCTTT. It translates to CASSTIRRSEAFF.

This clone was picked up one time. The V gene is TRBV9, the J gene TRBJ1-4; no firm D call. V shed 0 bases and J shed 7 bases, with 13 bases lying between them. CDR1 is SGDLS, CDR2 YYNGEE, per germline. CDR3 length equals 15 residues. CDR3 sequence: CASSVGESSGEKLFF. DNA of the CDR3: TGTGCCAGCAGCGTAGGGGAGTCCTCTGGTGAAAAACTGTTTTTT.

The chain joins TRBV9 to TRBJ2-5; no clear D. Germline V CDR1 and CDR2: SGDLS, YYNGEE. The germline V and J ends were trimmed by 0 bases and 3 bases, with 9 bases remaining between them. This CDR3 contains 14 residues. CDR3: CASSVAFQEETQYF. CDR3 nucleotides: TGTGCCAGCAGCGTAGCGTTCCAGGAAGAGACCCAGTACTTC.

The J gene is TRBJ2-5, the V gene TRBV12-5, with TRBD2 as a possible D gene (5 bases). CDR3 size: 15 residues. Germline CDR1 and CDR2: LGHNT and FRNRAP. V lost 0 bases, J lost 8 bases, and 16 bases lay in between. CDR3 coding DNA: TGTGCTAGTGGTTTGGTCCGAGGGCTTCAGGACACCCAGTACTTC. It codes for CASGLVRGLQDTQYF.

This clone was picked up a small number of times. V gene TRBV30 combines with J gene TRBJ2-2; a weak D match, TRBD1 (5 bases). Germline loops: CDR1 GTSNPN, CDR2 SVGIG (reference sequence). The CDR3 loop spans 14 amino acids. V shed 0 bases and J shed 3 bases, with 8 bases lying between them. The CDR3 region is CAWSVRQYTGELFF. CDR3 DNA sequence: TGTGCCTGGAGTGTTAGACAGTACACCGGGGAGCTGTTTTTT.

A note on this clone: The junction shows a germline mismatch at one end, possibly a read error. The J gene is TRBJ2-5, the V gene TRBV7-7; D is possibly TRBD2 (5 bases). Germline values: CDR1 SSHAT, CDR2 FNYEAQ (reference sequence). This CDR3 comprises 16 residues. The CDR3 is CASSLSPTRGQETQYF. Here the CDR3 DNA reads TGTGCTAGCAGCTTAAGCCCTACTCGGGGCCAAGAGACCCAGTACTTC.

The sample holds a few counts of this clone. The chain uses TRBV9 and TRBJ1-2; D gene ambiguous. This CDR3 has 14 amino acids. Germline V gene sequence: CDR1 SGDLS, CDR2 YYNGEE. Trimming took 3 bases from V and 4 from J, leaving 13 bases between them. The CDR3 spells CASSGRGGSYGYTF. Here the CDR3 DNA reads TGTGCCAGCAGCGGTCGTGGCGGAAGCTATGGCTACACCTTC.

The rearrangement joins TRBV28 to TRBJ2-7; no clear D. CDR3 length: 15 residues. Germline CDR1 reads MDHEN; CDR2 reads SYDVKM. Trimming removed 6 bases at V and 6 bases at J, with 21 bases between. The CDR3: CASSPLYGWGSEQYF. DNA of the CDR3: TGTGCCAGCAGCCCTCTTTATGGCTGGGGTTCCGAGCAGTACTTC.